A selection of T cell receptor beta chains follows, all from one sample in a study of T cells in Graves' hyperthyroidism and ophthalmopathy. Using its own MiXCR run on the multiplex PCR reads, TCRdb lists one record per CDR3 protein. Of about 400,000 distinct CDR3 sequences listed, 15% to 18% are singletons. Sequencing was done on a sample of blood. These receptors were taken from a woman between 18 and 29 years old with Graves' hyperthyroidism. The CDR3 runs from the conserved cysteine through the conserved F or W. Each record gives: clone size, V gene, J gene, CDR3 length, CDR3 protein. Part of the rows lack a size; the others show once, few, many or a class for expanded clones.

abundance: NA
v_gene: TRBV18
j_gene: TRBJ1-2
len: 14
CDR3aa: CASSHPGANYGYTF

abundance: few
v_gene: TRBV7-9
j_gene: TRBJ2-7
len: 17
CDR3aa: CASSSKGESGSSYEQYF

abundance: NA
v_gene: TRBV24-1
j_gene: TRBJ2-7
len: 20
CDR3aa: CATSGLRSRTGTSVSYEQYF

abundance: few
v_gene: TRBV20-1
j_gene: TRBJ2-1
len: 14
CDR3aa: CSAVPGGPYNEQFF

abundance: NA
v_gene: TRBV7-2
j_gene: TRBJ2-6
len: 15
CDR3aa: CASRRTGSGANVLTF

abundance: few
v_gene: TRBV12-3/TRBV12-4
j_gene: TRBJ1-5
len: 13
CDR3aa: CASMKGFAQPQHF

abundance: few
v_gene: TRBV5-1
j_gene: TRBJ2-5
len: 13
CDR3aa: CASSFYPQETQYF

abundance: NA
v_gene: TRBV5-4
j_gene: TRBJ1-3
len: 16
CDR3aa: CASSLRGSSSGNTIYF

abundance: once
v_gene: TRBV11-2
j_gene: TRBJ2-7
len: 19
CDR3aa: CAGSPSTSGSFRSSYEQYF

abundance: many
v_gene: TRBV6-5
j_gene: TRBJ2-7
len: 15
CDR3aa: CASSYYQGSDYEQYF

abundance: many
v_gene: TRBV18
j_gene: TRBJ2-3
len: 14
CDR3aa: CASSPPSGGDTQYF

abundance: many
v_gene: TRBV3-1
j_gene: TRBJ1-1
len: 14
CDR3aa: CASRQGGMNTEAFF